The 21 T cell receptor beta chains reported below all come from one sample, sequenced in a study of CD8 T cells in Susac syndrome. With random hexamers, reverse transcription was performed on about 0.45 to 1 ug of RNA. TCRdb itself ran the immunoSEQ multiplex PCR reads through MiXCR, one entry per CDR3 protein. Of 180,000 or so distinct CDR3 sequences in the sample, nearly 95% were seen once. Sequencing input: CD4+ T cells from PBMCs. The receptors originated from a human donor with multiple sclerosis.

CDR3 amino acids: CASSTRDRARVDSPLHF. In DNA form, the CDR3 reads TGTGCCAGCAGTACCCGGGACAGGGCGAGGGTAGATTCACCCCTCCACTTT. The rearrangement uses TRBV9 and TRBJ1-6; 9 bases are a match to TRBD1. V was clipped by 5 bases and J by 8 bases; unmatched bases: 14. The CDR3 has 17 residues. Per germline, CDR1 SGDLS and CDR2 YYNGEE.

In this sample, this clonotype turned up once. The J gene is TRBJ2-6, the V gene TRBV7-9; unclear D gene. Trimming cost V 1 base and J 4 bases, with 11 bases left between them. The CDR3 runs to 16 residues. Germline V lookup: CDR1 SEHNR, CDR2 FQNEAQ (reference sequence). The chain's CDR3 is CASSLGALSGANVLTF. DNA of the CDR3: TGTGCCAGCAGCTTAGGGGCTTTGTCCGGGGCCAACGTCCTGACTTTC.

V is TRBV2 and J is TRBJ2-7; D is perhaps TRBD1 (7 bases). The length of the CDR3 is 14 residues. With 4 bases removed from V and 3 bases from J, the gap between germline ends came to 13 bases. Germline V gene sequence: CDR1 SNHLY, CDR2 FYNNEI. CDR3 bases: TGTGCCAGCAGTGGGGCAGGGGGGTACTACGAGCAGTACTTC. It yields the protein CASSGAGGYYEQYF.

The chain uses TRBV20-1 and TRBJ2-1, with TRBD2 identical over 14 bases. The V and J ends lost 8 bases and 13 bases, in that order; junction bases with no gene match: 10. Germline lookup yields CDR1 DFQATT and CDR2 SNEGSKA (reference sequence). CDR3 size: 13 residues. The CDR3 protein is CSTNPGTSGSQFF. CDR3 nucleotide sequence: TGCAGTACTAACCCCGGGACTAGCGGGAGTCAGTTCTTC.

This chain uses TRBV5-1 with TRBJ1-4; the match to TRBD1 covers 8 bases. Germline V CDR1 and CDR2: SGHRS, YFSETQ. Losses at the gene ends were 4 bases for V and 7 bases for J; bases not matched to a gene: 6. The CDR3 is made up of 14 amino acids. CDR3 sequence: CASSRRGTGEKLFF. The CDR3 nucleotides are TGCGCCAGCAGCCGAAGGGGGACAGGTGAAAAACTGTTTTTT.

V gene TRBV7-2 combines with J gene TRBJ2-5; maybe TRBD2 (5 bases). Germline lookup yields CDR1 SGHTA and CDR2 FQGNSA. V was pared by 1 base and J by 9 bases, with 12 bases between. The CDR3 extends over 13 amino acids. In nucleotides, the CDR3 is TGTGCCAGCAGCTTAGGGCTAGCTTCGGCCCAGTACTTC. Amino acid sequence: CASSLGLASAQYF.

The chain couples TRBV3-1 to TRBJ1-1; TRBD1 might be the D (5 bases). The V end lost 3 bases, the J end lost 0 bases, and 5 bases lay between the germline ends. CDR1 is LGHDT, CDR2 YNNKEL, per germline (reference sequence). CDR3 length: 13 amino acids. As DNA, the CDR3 is TGTGCCAGCAGCCAGACAGTGAACACTGAAGCTTTCTTT. Residues: CASSQTVNTEAFF.

The rearrangement links TRBV30 to TRBJ1-2, with no clear D. V lost 7 bases and J 1 base, leaving 10 bases between the germline ends. Germline lookup yields CDR1 GTSNPN and CDR2 SVGIG (reference sequence). This CDR3 contains 12 residues. As DNA, the CDR3 is TGTGCCTCTTTGGGAGTTAACTATGGCTACACCTTC. Translation gives CASLGVNYGYTF.

CDR3 coding DNA: TGTGCCAGCAGGGCCACCTCGAACACTGAAGCTTTCTTT. Encoded protein: CASRATSNTEAFF. The rearrangement links TRBV27 to TRBJ1-1; D is undetermined. This CDR3 is 13 amino acids long. The germline V gene encodes CDR1 MNHEY and CDR2 SMNVEV (reference sequence). Trimming took off 6 bases at V and 1 base at J, with 9 bases between the two ends.

The chain recombines TRBV20-1 with TRBJ1-1, with D uncertain. The V and J ends lost 7 bases and 2 bases respectively, with 11 bases between them. Per germline, CDR1 DFQATT and CDR2 SNEGSKA (reference sequence). This CDR3 spans 12 amino acids. CDR3 loop: CSVNQANTEAFF. The CDR3 DNA is TGCAGTGTGAACCAGGCTAACACTGAAGCTTTCTTT.

The chain recombines TRBV7-3 with TRBJ1-2; no clear D gene. Trimming took 3 bases from V and 7 from J, leaving 12 bases between them. This CDR3 has 13 residues. Germline V CDR1 and CDR2: SGHTA, FQGTGA. The CDR3 loop reads CASSFQDRVGYTF. The CDR3, as DNA: TGTGCCAGCAGCTTTCAGGACCGGGTTGGCTACACCTTC.

The chain combines TRBV5-4 with TRBJ2-1, with D uncertain. The germline V and J ends were trimmed by 0 bases and 7 bases, with 14 bases remaining between them. Germline CDR1 SGHNT, CDR2 YYREEE (reference sequence). This CDR3 has 15 residues. The CDR3, as DNA: TGTGCCAGCAGCTTGGAGGTTCGTCTGGAGAATGAGCAGTTCTTC. It translates to CASSLEVRLENEQFF.

This sequence joins TRBV24-1 and TRBJ2-2, with D possibly being TRBD1 (6 bases). This CDR3 comprises 17 residues. Looked up from germline, CDR1 is KGHDR and CDR2 is SFDVKD. Trimming left V 2 bases short and J 1 base short, with 13 bases between. In nucleotides, the CDR3 is TGTGCCACCAGTGATTGGCCGTCGGGACAGAACACCGGGGAGCTGTTTTTT. Its protein is CATSDWPSGQNTGELFF.

This sequence joins TRBV29-1 and TRBJ1-1; 8 positions agree with TRBD1. Germline trimming cut 4 bases from V and 6 bases from J; bases unmatched to any gene: 7. Germline V CDR1 and CDR2: SQVTM, ANQGSEA. This CDR3 region has 13 residues. The CDR3 DNA sequence: TGCAGCGTTGGCGCAGGGGGCATATCTGAAGCTTTCTTT. It encodes CSVGAGGISEAFF.

The chain carries TRBV20-1 and TRBJ2-7, with 9 bases lining up with TRBD2. Per the germline V gene, CDR1 is DFQATT and CDR2 is SNEGSKA (reference sequence). CDR3 length equals 15 residues. The V gene end was trimmed by 0 bases and the J gene end by 2 bases; junction bases not matched to a gene: 5. The CDR3 DNA follows: TGCAGTGCTAGAGATCAGGGACTAGCCACCTACGAGCAGTACTTC. Amino acids: CSARDQGLATYEQYF.

The rearrangement uses TRBV20-1 and TRBJ2-2; TRBD1 might be the D (6 bases). The V and J ends lost 3 bases and 5 bases respectively, with 13 bases between them. The CDR3 is 14 amino acids. Per germline, CDR1 DFQATT and CDR2 SNEGSKA (reference sequence). CDR3 sequence (DNA): TGCAGTGCTAGGGCGGCAGGGACAACCGGGGAGCTGTTTTTT. Its protein is CSARAAGTTGELFF.

The chain joins TRBV27 to TRBJ2-7, with D hard to call. The CDR3 runs 14 residues. Germline V CDR1 and CDR2: MNHEY, SMNVEV (reference sequence). The germline V and J ends were trimmed by 7 bases and 3 bases, with 16 bases remaining between them. For the CDR3, the DNA is TGTGCCAGCACCACCTTTGACGGGCGCTACGAGCAGTACTTC. Translation gives CASTTFDGRYEQYF.

The chain has TRBV24-1 and TRBJ1-2; D is uncertain. CDR3 length: 16 residues. Germline CDR1 is KGHDR and CDR2 is SFDVKD. V lost 4 bases and J lost 1, with 15 bases in between. Here the CDR3 reads CATSESNSRNNYGYTF. DNA for the CDR3: TGTGCCACCAGTGAATCAAACAGCCGAAATAACTATGGCTACACCTTC.

This chain links TRBV7-9 with TRBJ1-2; 7 bases agree with TRBD1. CDR1 and CDR2 from the germline V gene are SEHNR and FQNEAQ (reference sequence). Trimming removed 4 bases from V and 8 bases from J; junction bases left unmatched: 10. The CDR3 runs to 14 residues. The CDR3 loop reads CASSSLDRAKGYTF. The CDR3 region has the DNA TGTGCCAGCAGCTCTTTAGACAGGGCAAAAGGCTACACCTTC.

V usage is TRBV20-1 and J usage is TRBJ2-7; 10 bases align to TRBD1. CDR1 is DFQATT and CDR2 is SNEGSKA in the germline V gene (reference sequence). Unmatched junction bases numbered 4, after V lost 6 bases and J lost 2 bases. CDR3 length: 13 amino acids. CDR3 DNA: TGCAGTGCACCCGGGACAGGGGCCTACGAGCAGTACTTC. Its translation: CSAPGTGAYEQYF.

This rearrangement joins TRBV27 to TRBJ1-1, with a tentative D call TRBD1 (6 bases). Germline assignment: CDR1 MNHEY and CDR2 SMNVEV (reference sequence). The CDR3 extends over 16 amino acids. The V end lost 6 bases, the J end lost 1 base, and 18 bases lay between the germline ends. The CDR3 bases are TGTGCCAGCAGCCCATTACAGGGAACAAAGAACACTGAAGCTTTCTTT. Protein sequence: CASSPLQGTKNTEAFF.